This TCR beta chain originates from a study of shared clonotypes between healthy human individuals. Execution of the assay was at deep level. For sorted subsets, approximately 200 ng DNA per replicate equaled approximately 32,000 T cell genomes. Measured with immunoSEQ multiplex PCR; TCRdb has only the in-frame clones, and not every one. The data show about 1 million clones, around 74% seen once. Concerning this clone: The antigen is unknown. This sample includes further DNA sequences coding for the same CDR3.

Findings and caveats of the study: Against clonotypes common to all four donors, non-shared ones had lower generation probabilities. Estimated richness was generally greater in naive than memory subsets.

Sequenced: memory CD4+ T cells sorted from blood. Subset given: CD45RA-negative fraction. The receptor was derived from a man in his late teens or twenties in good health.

CDR3: CASSLGISETQYF. In nucleotides, the CDR3 is TGTGCCAGCAGCTTAGGAATTTCAGAGACCCAGTACTTC. The chain joins TRBV11-2 to TRBJ2-5; D gene unclear. V was cut by 1 base and J by 4 bases, with 7 bases left in between. Germline CDR1 is SGHAT and CDR2 is FQNNGV. There are 13 residues in the CDR3.